Below are 28 T cell receptor beta chains sequenced from a single sample in a study of blood T cells in healthy people across ages. Sample-barcoded 5' priming and a J-beta primer mix drove a second PCR of about 7 to 12 cycles. Via MiXCR, TCRdb re-called the 5' RACE reads, giving one row per CDR3 protein. Here the sample spans approximately 810,000 distinct CDR3 sequences, under 35% being singletons. Sequenced input: blood. Source of these receptors: a woman at least 80 years old in good health.

This clonotype appeared many times. V gene TRBV6-2 or TRBV6-3 combines with J gene TRBJ2-5; no reliable D call. CDR3 length: 15 amino acids. The germline gives CDR1 MNHEY, CDR2 SVGEGT. V was pared by 0 bases and J by 1 base, with 9 bases between. The CDR3 reads CASSYSTVSQETQYF. The CDR3 DNA reads as TGTGCCAGCAGTTACTCCACAGTAAGCCAAGAGACCCAGTACTTC.

This clonotype was picked up many times. This chain connects TRBV7-6 to TRBJ1-1, with D possibly matching TRBD1 (5 bases). CDR1 and CDR2 (germline): SGHVS, FNYEAQ. V lost 2 bases and J lost 4, with 11 bases in between. This CDR3 has 14 amino acids. DNA of the CDR3: TGTGCCAGCAGCTTAAGGGGCGGGAGCACTGAAGCTTTCTTT. It yields the protein CASSLRGGSTEAFF.

As for this clonotype: An end of the junction differs from the germline gene, which may be a read error. This chain connects TRBV4-3 to TRBJ2-5; 8 positions agree with TRBD2. Germline V lookup: CDR1 LGHNA, CDR2 YSLEER. This CDR3 is 14 amino acids long. The chain's CDR3 is CVSSQDVLAGEQYF. The DNA of the CDR3 is TGCGTCAGCAGCCAAGACGTGCTAGCGGGTGAGCAGTACTTC.

Ten or more counts support this clonotype. The chain carries TRBV7-2 and TRBJ2-3, with 8 bases matching TRBD2. J gave up 11 bases and V 0 bases, and 4 bases lay outside the gene matches. Per the germline V gene, CDR1 is SGHTA and CDR2 is FQGNSA. CDR3 length equals 13 residues. The CDR3 coding sequence is TGTGCCAGCAGCTTAGCTTTAGCGGGGTTGCAGTATTTT. Encoded protein: CASSLALAGLQYF.

Only a few counts were recorded for this clonotype. The chain carries TRBV6-5 and TRBJ1-1; D might be TRBD1 (5 bases). Trimming left V 7 bases short and J 0 bases short, with 12 bases between. The CDR3 is 14 residues long. Germline V gives CDR1 MNHEY, CDR2 SVGAGI. CDR3 amino acids: CASNHRPVNTEAFF. Written as DNA, the CDR3 is TGTGCCAGCAACCACAGGCCTGTGAACACTGAAGCTTTCTTT.

This chain joins TRBV30 and TRBJ1-2, with TRBD1 matching 11 bases. This CDR3 contains 17 residues. The V segment lost 3 bases and the J segment 12 bases; nucleotides outside the gene matches: 21. Germline V gives CDR1 GTSNPN, CDR2 SVGIG (reference sequence). CDR3 loop: CAWSKTRTWTGGGSHTF. The DNA of the CDR3 is TGTGCCTGGAGCAAAACTAGGACCTGGACAGGGGGCGGGAGCCACACCTTC.

In its sample, this clonotype was seen many times. The chain's CDR3 is CASSFQENQPQHF. CDR3 nucleotides: TGTGCCAGCAGCTTTCAAGAAAATCAGCCCCAGCATTTT. The chain combines TRBV7-6 with TRBJ1-5; D is uncertain. V was pared by 3 bases and J by 4 bases, with 7 bases between. Germline CDR1 SGHVS, CDR2 FNYEAQ. The CDR3 covers 13 residues. Full variable domain (missing parts from reference TRBV7-6 and TRBJ1-5): GAGVSQSPRYKVTKRGQDVALRCDPISGHVSLYWYRQALGQGPEFLTYFNYEAQQDKSGLPNDRFSAERPEGSISTLTIQRTEQRDSAMYRCASSFQENQPQHFGDGTRLSIL.

At least ten counts were recorded for this clonotype. The rearrangement links TRBV12-3 or TRBV12-4 to TRBJ1-6; a weak D match, TRBD1 (5 bases). The CDR3 loop spans 15 amino acids. V lost 2 bases to trimming and J lost 9 bases, with 14 bases between them. The chain's CDR3 is CASSLWGLESSPLHF. CDR3 sequence (DNA): TGTGCCAGCAGTTTATGGGGCCTAGAGAGTTCACCCCTCCACTTT.

The V gene is TRBV10-3, the J gene TRBJ1-5; 10 bases are a match to TRBD1. This CDR3 spans 15 amino acids. CDR1 is ENHRY and CDR2 is SYGVKD in the germline V gene. Trimming took 3 bases from V and 9 from J; bases not matched to a gene: 8. CDR3 nucleotides: TGTGCCATCAGTGAAGGGACAGGGGTGGGCCGGCCCCAGCATTTT. As protein: CAISEGTGVGRPQHF.

This clonotype was counted only a few times. A much larger clone lies one base from this, so it may be a read error. The gene calls are TRBV12-3 or TRBV12-4 and TRBJ1-5; the D gene is possibly TRBD1 (5 bases). The CDR3 is 14 amino acids. Trimming took 4 bases from V and 1 from J, leaving 8 bases between them. This CDR3 reads CASSCGGSNQPQHF. CDR3 in DNA: TGTGCCAGCAGTTGCGGGGGGAGCAATCAGCCCCAGCATTTT.

In regard to this clonotype: The junction differs from germline at one of its ends, possibly a read error. This chain joins TRBV7-2 and TRBJ2-3; 10 bases are shared with TRBD2. This CDR3 region has 15 residues. CDR1 and CDR2 (germline): SGHTA, FQGNSA. CDR3 coding DNA: TGTGCCAGCAGATTAGAAGCGGGGGGGTCACAGACGCAGTATTTT. Translation gives CASRLEAGGSQTQYF.

The table lists this clonotype with a few counts. V usage is TRBV4-1 and J usage is TRBJ1-5, with unresolved D. The V end lost 0 bases, the J end lost 1 base, and 10 bases lay between the germline ends. There are 16 residues in the CDR3. Germline V gene lookup returns CDR1 MGHRA and CDR2 YSYEKL. The CDR3 region has the DNA TGCGCCAGCAGCCAAGAAGGTAAAAGGAGCAATCAGCCCCAGCATTTT. It codes for CASSQEGKRSNQPQHF.

The sample holds a few counts of this clonotype. This chain links TRBV7-9 with TRBJ1-2; possibly TRBD1 for D (5 bases). Germline V gives CDR1 SEHNR, CDR2 FQNEAQ (reference sequence). This CDR3 spans 12 amino acids. With 5 bases removed from V and 10 bases from J, the gap between germline ends came to 14 bases. As DNA, the CDR3 is TGTGCCAGCAGCCTAAGACAGTCGAACTACACCTTC. Translation: CASSLRQSNYTF.

On this clonotype itself: One base away lies a much larger clone, so this may be a sequencing read error. The gene calls are TRBV20-1 and TRBJ1-2, with 9 nucleotides matching TRBD1. The CDR3 is made up of 16 amino acids. Germline CDR1 is DFQATT and CDR2 is SNEGSKA (reference sequence). V was pared by 0 bases and J by 4 bases, with 9 bases of the junction left unmatched. CDR3 region: CSARDKGQTGGYGYTF. The CDR3 nucleotides read TGCAGTGCTAGAGATAAGGGACAGACAGGGGGCTATGGCTACACCTTC.

CDR3 coding DNA: TGCAGTGCTGCCTGGGACAGGCGGCCAGATACGCAGTATTTT. Translating it yields CSAAWDRRPDTQYF. The chain couples TRBV20-1 to TRBJ2-3; 8 bases match TRBD1. The V gene end was trimmed by 5 bases and the J gene end by 4 bases; junction bases not matched to a gene: 8. This CDR3 has 14 residues. CDR1 and CDR2 (germline): DFQATT, SNEGSKA (reference sequence).

In this sample, this clonotype turned up many times. J is TRBJ2-7 and V is TRBV4-1; D might be TRBD1 (5 bases). Per the germline V gene, CDR1 is MGHRA and CDR2 is YSYEKL. V lost 4 bases, J lost 3 bases, and 13 bases lay in between. This CDR3 comprises 14 residues. CDR3 protein: CASSPTVDNYEQYF. DNA for the CDR3: TGCGCCAGCAGCCCTACAGTGGACAACTACGAGCAGTACTTC.

This clonotype was detected a few times. V and J are TRBV24-1 and TRBJ2-1; D possibly corresponds to TRBD2 (6 bases). The closer fit of TRBJ2-7 to the DNA end suggests the J call may be wrong. CDR1 and CDR2 from the germline V gene are KGHDR and SFDVKD. CDR3 length: 14 amino acids. CDR3 region: CATGDSSSYNEQYF. CDR3 nucleotide sequence: TGTGCCACAGGGGACTCCAGCTCCTACAATGAGCAGTACTTC.

This clonotype has more than one count but fewer than ten. This chain connects TRBV9 to TRBJ2-2; D perhaps matches TRBD2 (6 bases). Germline V gene lookup returns CDR1 SGDLS and CDR2 YYNGEE. The CDR3 totals 16 residues. Trimming left V 4 bases short and J 5 bases short, with 18 bases between. In DNA, the CDR3 is TGTGCCAGCAGCTCACTGCGGGGAAGTTCTACCGGGGAGCTGTTTTTT. Amino acid sequence: CASSSLRGSSTGELFF.

This clonotype was observed many times. The chain joins TRBV7-2 to TRBJ2-3, with TRBD2 as a possible D gene (5 bases). V lost 2 bases and J lost 5, with 5 bases in between. The CDR3 runs 12 residues. Germline assignment: CDR1 SGHTA and CDR2 FQGNSA. The CDR3 here is CASSLSGDTQYF. CDR3 nucleotide sequence: TGTGCCAGCAGCTTAAGCGGAGATACGCAGTATTTT.

This clonotype showed up just a few times. One end of the junction fails to match germline, which may point to a read error. This sequence joins TRBV5-1 and TRBJ2-6; TRBD1 matches 8 bases. CDR3 length equals 22 residues. CDR1 is SGHRS, CDR2 YFSETQ, per germline. The chain's CDR3 is CASSLPGDRPTSALTGANVRTF. The CDR3, as DNA: TGCGCCAGCAGCTTACCCGGGGACAGGCCGACCAGCGCCCTTACTGGGGCCAACGTCCGGACTTTC.

This clonotype has a handful of counts. The chain has TRBV18 and TRBJ1-2; no firm D call. Trimming left V 2 bases short and J 0 bases short, with 7 bases between. The germline CDR1 and CDR2 sequences are KGHSH and LQKENI. CDR3 length equals 14 residues. The CDR3 reads CASSPVETNYGYTF. DNA for the CDR3: TGTGCCAGCTCACCAGTCGAGACTAACTATGGCTACACCTTC.

This clonotype was recorded many times. The rearrangement links TRBV6-1 to TRBJ1-1; D is unresolved. V was trimmed by 10 bases and J by 2 bases, leaving 14 bases between them. The CDR3 has 13 residues. Germline CDR1 is MNHNS and CDR2 is SASEGT. The CDR3 sequence is CATNDASNTEAFF. Written as DNA, the CDR3 is TGTGCCACCAATGATGCTTCTAACACTGAAGCTTTCTTT.

This clonotype has a count of ten or more. This rearrangement joins TRBV7-2 to TRBJ2-3; D possibly corresponds to TRBD2 (7 bases). CDR1 is SGHTA, CDR2 FQGNSA, per germline. Trimming took 5 bases from V and 3 from J, leaving 15 bases between them. The CDR3 has 15 residues. CDR3 amino acids: CASSGGALGTDTQYF. As DNA, the CDR3 is TGTGCCAGCAGCGGGGGGGCCCTTGGTACAGATACGCAGTATTTT.

In the case of this clonotype: This clone may be a read error of a much larger clone one base away. V usage is TRBV3-1 and J usage is TRBJ2-5, with D perhaps TRBD2 (6 bases). Trimming pared 3 bases from V and 7 bases from J, leaving 12 bases between. CDR1 and CDR2 from the germline V gene are LGHDT and YNNKEL (reference sequence). CDR3 length: 13 residues. CDR3 protein: CASSQLAPGTQYF. The CDR3 bases are TGTGCCAGCAGCCAGCTAGCGCCAGGGACCCAGTACTTC.

This clonotype was recorded at least ten times. This chain connects TRBV20-1 to TRBJ1-5; possible D gene TRBD1, 5 bases. This CDR3 comprises 13 residues. CDR1 and CDR2 (germline): DFQATT, SNEGSKA (reference sequence). The ends were cut back, 3 bases at V and 1 base at J, with 7 bases in the middle. The CDR3 protein is CSASAGSNQPQHF. For the CDR3, the DNA is TGCAGTGCTAGTGCAGGGAGCAATCAGCCCCAGCATTTT.

In this sample, this clonotype turned up a few times. V gene TRBV7-2 combines with J gene TRBJ2-6; D call uncertain. The CDR3 runs 15 residues. The ends were cut back, 1 base at V and 7 bases at J, with 11 bases in the middle. CDR1 is SGHTA and CDR2 is FQGNSA in the germline V gene. The CDR3, as DNA: TGTGCCAGCAGCTTAGGAAATCTTGGAGCCAACGTCCTGACTTTC. The encoded protein is CASSLGNLGANVLTF.

This clonotype was detected only a few times. The chain has TRBV29-1 and TRBJ2-2, with 7 bases matching TRBD1. The V gene's germline CDR1 is SQVTM and CDR2 ANQGSEA. The J segment lost 2 bases and the V segment lost 4 bases, leaving 4 bases of the junction unmatched. The CDR3 is 14 amino acids. The chain's CDR3 is CSVGQGPNTGELFF. The DNA of the CDR3 is TGCAGCGTTGGACAGGGCCCAAACACCGGGGAGCTGTTTTTT.

This sequence joins TRBV2 and TRBJ1-2; D might be TRBD1 (5 bases). The V gene's germline CDR1 is SNHLY and CDR2 FYNNEI. V gave up 2 bases and J gave up 8 bases, with 12 bases separating them. CDR3 length: 13 amino acids. The CDR3 is CASSERGVLGYTF. CDR3 bases: TGTGCCAGCAGTGAACGGGGGGTATTAGGCTACACCTTC.